This T cell receptor (beta chain) stems from a study of shared clonotypes between healthy human individuals (TCRdb year 2020). Looking at the study overall: A couple of women and a few men aged 18 to 49 years were included in the cohort. Blood TCR repertoires of about five healthy adults were deeply sequenced to estimate repertoire size and the extent of clonotype sharing between individuals. Per donor, three plates each were used for CD4 naive and CD4 memory, two for CD8 naive, and one for CD8 memory. Each donor's leukapheresis produced roughly between roughly 0.85 and 10 billion PBMCs. Libraries were prepared and TCR repertoires were sequenced by different laboratories using diverse techniques, in order to increase sequencing depth and limit assay-specific biases.

Notes on this clone: The clone's antigen remains unknown. No base-level quality is on record; no much larger clone is a single base apart.

Using the deep immunoSEQ assay, TCR CDR3 regions were amplified from genomic DNA by multiplex PCR. Genomic DNA extracted from each cell subset was distributed evenly over all wells of several immunoSEQ 96-well plates, and each plate served as one replicate. For sorted subsets, each replicate PCR was loaded with roughly 0.2 ug genomic DNA, equivalent to 25,000 to 30,000 T cell genomes. The purified libraries were quantified using a Qubit 3.0 fluorometer, sized with a Bioanalyzer 2100, and then quantified again using the KAPA Library Quantification kit. A separate single-read 150-cycle Illumina NextSeq 550 flow cell was used to sequence each immunoSEQ 96-well plate. From the authors' description of their analysis: Because only junctional sequences without quality scores were contained in the immunoSEQ output, filtering matching that applied to full-length reads could not be performed. To assign V/J genes and CDR3, sequences were annotated using PyIR, a Python wrapper for IgBLAST v1.9, with IMGT germline references. Any read was removed if the V/J assignment was weak (E-value above 1e-6), the CDR3 was missing, or the read contained stop codons, out-of-frame junctions, or ambiguous translated residues. A V3J clonotype was defined by an identical inferred V gene, J gene, and CDR3 amino acid sequence. The percentage overlap between two repertoires was calculated by dividing the number of shared unique clonotypes by the size of the smaller repertoire. Richness of each repertoire was evaluated using RTK rarefaction, the Chao1 estimator, and Recon v2.1 estimates of unobserved clonotypes. Generation probabilities were computed with OLGA for all TCRbeta clonotypes obtained by the gDNA method from a handful of donors. TCRdb carries this immuneACCESS record with in-frame sequences only. Its versions omit some clonotypes, under half of them owing to an unresolved V gene in the studies checked, with the rest unexplained. V, J and clone size were drawn from that table, and D and trimming were deduced from the DNA. The sample yields some 2,100,000 clones; roughly 91% were counted once. About 1.5% of the sample belongs to the ten largest clones.

A distance of 14 bases separates the germline ends of V and J, which lose 7 bases and 4 bases respectively. CDR1 SEHNR and CDR2 FQNEAQ are derived from the germline V gene (reference sequence). From its cysteine to its phenylalanine, the CDR3 spans 14 amino acids. Of the read, only the CDR3 DNA is kept; its 42 bases are in frame from base 1. Overall study outcomes, separate from this receptor: Based on pairwise subsampling, the degree of clonotype sharing among donors was expected to be affected by sequencing depth. Clonotypes shared by all four sorted-subset donors showed higher generation probabilities than non-shared clonotypes. Sampling was restricted to blood, and TCR repertoires in tissues likely differ from the TCR repertoires found in blood. Larger estimated clonotype richness was generally found for naive subsets than for memory subsets. Because the study included a small number of donors, the genetic and exposure-history diversity represented was limited. Roughly 5% of naive CD4, 3.5% of naive CD8, roughly 2.4% of memory CD4, and more than 0.35% of memory CD8 clonotypes were shared across several donors. Rarefaction of sorted-subset datasets indicated incomplete sequencing despite the large sequencing depth.

For the CD8 naive samples, CD45RO-negative cells were positively selected for CCR7, yielding a CD45RA+CCR7+ population from which TemRA cells were excluded. The donors were healthy, HIV-negative adults who had no recently reported acute infections or vaccinations. Every donor was a Caucasian adult residing in Nashville, Tennessee, USA. Blood was obtained by leukapheresis, after which PBMCs were separated by Ficoll-Histopaque density gradient centrifugation and cryopreserved in liquid nitrogen vapor phase. Purity and quantity of every magnetically sorted T cell population were checked by analytical flow cytometry. Genomic DNA was isolated from every sorted fraction and measured by UV absorbance on a Nanodrop 2000c.

Sequenced material: naive CD8+ T cells from PBMCs. Taken with the paper, the label for cell subset or site translates to: CD45RA+CCR7+. The V gene is TRBV7-9 and the J gene is TRBJ2-1; the D gene cannot be named for sure. This TCR derives from a man aged 18 to 30 in good health. Some clones in this sample may be carry-over from other donors' samples. This receptor carries the CDR3 CASMPQAKYNEQFF. In nucleotide form, the sequence is TGTGCCAGCATGCCTCAAGCTAAATACAATGAGCAGTTCTTC.